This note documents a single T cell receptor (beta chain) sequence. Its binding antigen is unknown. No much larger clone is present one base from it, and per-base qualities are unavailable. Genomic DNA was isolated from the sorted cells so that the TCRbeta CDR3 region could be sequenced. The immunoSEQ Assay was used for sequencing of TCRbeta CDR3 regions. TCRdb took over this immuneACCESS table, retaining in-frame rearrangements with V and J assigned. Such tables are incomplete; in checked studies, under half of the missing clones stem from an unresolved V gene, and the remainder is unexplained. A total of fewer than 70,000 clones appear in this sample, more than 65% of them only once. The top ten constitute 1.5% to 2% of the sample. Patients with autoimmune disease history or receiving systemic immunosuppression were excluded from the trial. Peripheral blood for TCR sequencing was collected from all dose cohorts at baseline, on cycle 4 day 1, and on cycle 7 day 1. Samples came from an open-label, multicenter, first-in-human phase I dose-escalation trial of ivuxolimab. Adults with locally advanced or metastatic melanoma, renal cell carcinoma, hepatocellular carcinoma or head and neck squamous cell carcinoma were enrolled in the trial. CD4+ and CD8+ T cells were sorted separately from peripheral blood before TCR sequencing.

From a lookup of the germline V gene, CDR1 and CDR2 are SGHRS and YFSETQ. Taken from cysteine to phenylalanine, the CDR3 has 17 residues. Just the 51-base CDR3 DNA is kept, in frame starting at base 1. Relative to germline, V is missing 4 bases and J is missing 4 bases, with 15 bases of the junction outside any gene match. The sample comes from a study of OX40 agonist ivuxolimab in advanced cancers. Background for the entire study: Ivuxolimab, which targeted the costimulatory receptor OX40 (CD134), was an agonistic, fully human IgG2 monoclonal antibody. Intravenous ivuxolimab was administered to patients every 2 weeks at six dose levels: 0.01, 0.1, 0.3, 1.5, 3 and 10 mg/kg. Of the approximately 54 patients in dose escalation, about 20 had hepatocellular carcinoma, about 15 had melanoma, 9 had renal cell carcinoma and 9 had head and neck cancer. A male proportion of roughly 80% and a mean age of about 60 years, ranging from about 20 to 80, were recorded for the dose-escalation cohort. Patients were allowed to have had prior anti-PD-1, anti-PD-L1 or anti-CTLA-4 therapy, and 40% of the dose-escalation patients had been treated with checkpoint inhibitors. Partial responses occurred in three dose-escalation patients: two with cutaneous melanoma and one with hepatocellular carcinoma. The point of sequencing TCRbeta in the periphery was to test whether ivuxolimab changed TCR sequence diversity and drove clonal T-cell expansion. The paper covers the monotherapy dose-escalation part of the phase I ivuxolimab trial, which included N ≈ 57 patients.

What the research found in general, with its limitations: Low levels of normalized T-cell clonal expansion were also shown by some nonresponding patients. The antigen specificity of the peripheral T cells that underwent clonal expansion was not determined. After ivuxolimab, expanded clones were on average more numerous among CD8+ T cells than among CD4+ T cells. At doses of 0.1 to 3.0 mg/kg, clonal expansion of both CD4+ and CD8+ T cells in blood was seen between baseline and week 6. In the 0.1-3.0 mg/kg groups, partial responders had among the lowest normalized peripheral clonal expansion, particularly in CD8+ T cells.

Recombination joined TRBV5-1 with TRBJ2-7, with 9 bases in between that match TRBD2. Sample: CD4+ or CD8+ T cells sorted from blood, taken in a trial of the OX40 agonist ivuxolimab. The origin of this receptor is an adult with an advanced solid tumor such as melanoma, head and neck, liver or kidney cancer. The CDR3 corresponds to CASSRGPKAGGEYEQYF. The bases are TGCGCCAGCAGCAGAGGGCCCAAAGCGGGGGGAGAGTACGAGCAGTACTTC.